One and the same sample provided the 17 T cell receptor beta chains below, sequenced in a study of identical twins. TCRdb itself ran the 5' RACE reads through MiXCR, one entry per CDR3 protein. The sample has roughly 1,500,000 distinct CDR3 sequences; 32% are singletons. The material sequenced was cord blood. These receptor sequences come from a newborn girl in good health.

This clonotype was detected only a few times. The DNA for the CDR3 is TGTGCCAGCAGTTTTCGCCTTCGCCGGACTAGCGGGACGGGTGAGCAGTTCTTC. Amino acids: CASSFRLRRTSGTGEQFF. This rearrangement joins TRBV28 to TRBJ2-1; 12 bases line up with TRBD2. The V gene end was trimmed by 3 bases and the J gene end by 9 bases; junction bases not matched to a gene: 15. The V gene's germline CDR1 is MDHEN and CDR2 SYDVKM. The CDR3 totals 18 residues.

A few counts support this clonotype. The genes are TRBV29-1 and TRBJ2-1; 7 bases are a match to TRBD1. CDR1 and CDR2 (germline): SQVTM, ANQGSEA. V lost 1 base and J lost 6; bases outside the gene matches: 9. The CDR3 is made up of 15 amino acids. This CDR3 is CSVEGGGAGVNEQFF. The CDR3, as DNA: TGCAGCGTTGAAGGAGGGGGCGCCGGGGTCAATGAGCAGTTCTTC.

The chain uses TRBV7-8 and TRBJ1-1; weak D call: TRBD1 (6 bases). CDR3 size: 17 residues. The V gene lost 2 bases and the J gene lost 0 bases, with 16 bases spanning the gap. CDR1 is SGHVS, CDR2 FQNEAQ, per germline. CDR3 coding DNA: TGTGCCAGCAGCTTATTCCGCGGACAGCCGATGAACACTGAAGCTTTCTTT. Protein sequence: CASSLFRGQPMNTEAFF. Filled out from reference TRBV7-8 and TRBJ1-1, the complete variable domain reads GAGVSQSPRYKVAKRGQDVALRCDPISGHVSLFWYQQALGQGPEFLTYFQNEAQLDKSGLPSDRFFAERPEGSVSTLKIQRTQQEDSAVYLCASSLFRGQPMNTEAFFGQGTRLTVV.

CDR3: CASSDSTSGTSAYNEQFF. In nucleotides, the CDR3 is TGTGCCAGCAGTGACTCAACCTCCGGGACTAGCGCGTACAATGAGCAGTTCTTC. This sequence joins TRBV25-1 and TRBJ2-1, with 10 bases that match TRBD2. Trimming cost V 3 bases and J 4 bases; bases outside gene matches: 12. Germline values: CDR1 MGHDK, CDR2 SYGVNS. There are 18 residues in the CDR3.

The rearrangement links TRBV3-1 to TRBJ2-4; 7 bases fit TRBD1. Germline V gene sequence: CDR1 LGHDT, CDR2 YNNKEL (reference sequence). Unmatched junction bases numbered 10, after V lost 1 base and J lost 13 bases. The CDR3 is 14 residues long. CDR3 DNA: TGTGCCAGCAGCCAAGTTCAAGGGGTGACAGGGCAGTACTTC. This encodes CASSQVQGVTGQYF.

This clonotype was found a few times. This chain connects TRBV7-2 to TRBJ2-3; tentatively, D is TRBD2 (7 bases). The CDR3 length is 16 residues. In germline, CDR1 is SGHTA, CDR2 FQGNSA. V was cut by 0 bases and J by 5 bases, with 15 bases left in between. For the CDR3, the DNA is TGTGCCAGCAGCTTAGCGGGGGGGCCAGGTGAAGATACGCAGTATTTT. Encoded protein: CASSLAGGPGEDTQYF.

The chain carries TRBV20-1 and TRBJ2-7; weak D call: TRBD2 (5 bases). Germline lookup yields CDR1 DFQATT and CDR2 SNEGSKA (reference sequence). The CDR3 spans 14 residues. The germline V and J ends were trimmed by 0 bases and 8 bases, with 17 bases remaining between them. CDR3 region: CSARELVMYLKQYF. For the CDR3, the DNA is TGCAGTGCTAGAGAACTAGTAATGTATCTCAAGCAGTACTTC.

This clonotype was detected only a few times. This chain connects TRBV5-1 to TRBJ2-2, with 8 bases lining up with TRBD2. CDR3 length: 16 residues. Germline V gene lookup returns CDR1 SGHRS and CDR2 YFSETQ. The V segment lost 4 bases and the J segment 0 bases; nucleotides outside the gene matches: 5. The CDR3 DNA reads as TGCGCCAGCAGCCCCTATAGCGGGACGAACACCGGGGAGCTGTTTTTT. Protein product: CASSPYSGTNTGELFF. Full variable domain (remainder filled in from reference TRBV5-1 and TRBJ2-2): KAGVTQTPRYLIKTRGQQVTLSCSPISGHRSVSWYQQTPGQGLQFLFEYFSETQRNKGNFPGRFSGRQFSNSRSEMNVSTLELGDSALYLCASSPYSGTNTGELFFGEGSRLTVL.

This clonotype was found once. A much larger clone lies a single base off, so this may be a read error. The chain has TRBV12-3 or TRBV12-4 and TRBJ2-7; tentative D call: TRBD1 (5 bases). There are 13 residues in the CDR3. Deletions cut 6 bases from V and 0 bases from J, with 9 bases between. In nucleotides, the CDR3 is TGTGCCAGCAGGAACAGGAGCTCCTACGAGCAGTACTTC. Protein sequence: CASRNRSSYEQYF.

The chain combines TRBV4-2 with TRBJ2-3; 10 nucleotides line up with TRBD2. Trimming at V came to 1 base and at J to 6 bases, leaving 7 bases not matched to a gene. CDR1 and CDR2 from the germline V gene are LGHNA and YNFKEQ. The CDR3 length is 16 residues. The CDR3 DNA is TGTGCCAGCAGCCAAGCCCCCCAGCGGGAGGGGGATACGCAGTATTTT. Protein: CASSQAPQREGDTQYF.

This clonotype was seen a handful of times. The chain is built from TRBV11-2 and TRBJ2-2; 8 nucleotides match TRBD2. The J segment lost 7 bases and the V segment lost 2 bases, leaving 9 bases of the junction unmatched. The CDR3 length is 16 residues. In germline, CDR1 is SGHAT, CDR2 FQNNGV. The CDR3 loop reads CASSLLASGLGGELFF. The CDR3 nucleotides are TGTGCCAGCAGCTTACTGGCTAGCGGGCTCGGCGGGGAGCTGTTTTTT.

V gene TRBV7-9 combines with J gene TRBJ1-5; no reliable D call. Germline CDR1 is SEHNR and CDR2 is FQNEAQ (reference sequence). Trimming left V 4 bases short and J 9 bases short, with 7 bases between. This CDR3 is built from 11 residues. CDR3 in amino acids: CASSSIGPQHF. The CDR3 region has the DNA TGTGCCAGCAGCTCCATTGGGCCCCAGCATTTT.

In its sample, this clonotype was seen a few times. This chain uses TRBV7-2 with TRBJ2-5; 12 bases match TRBD2. V shed 6 bases, J shed 2 bases, and the junction held 7 bases outside the gene matches. There are 16 residues in the CDR3. Germline loops: CDR1 SGHTA, CDR2 FQGNSA. The CDR3 bases are TGTGCCAGCAGTCTACTAGCGGGAGGCCCACAAGAGACCCAGTACTTC. Translated, it gives CASSLLAGGPQETQYF. Combining the CDR3 with reference TRBV7-2 and TRBJ2-5 gives the whole variable domain GAGVSQSPSNKVTEKGKDVELRCDPISGHTALYWYRQSLGQGLEFLIYFQGNSAPDKSGLPSDRFSAERTGGSVSTLTIQRTQQEDSAVYLCASSLLAGGPQETQYFGPGTRLLVL.

This clonotype has a handful of counts. The chain couples TRBV12-3 or TRBV12-4 to TRBJ2-5; D gene ambiguous. V was cut by 3 bases and J by 2 bases, with 10 bases left in between. The CDR3 runs to 14 residues. The CDR3: CASSLLSTQETQYF. The CDR3 bases are TGTGCCAGCAGTTTGTTAAGCACACAAGAGACCCAGTACTTC.

CDR3 in amino acids: CSARPPGIADGELFF. The CDR3 nucleotides are TGCAGTGCTAGGCCTCCGGGGATAGCGGACGGGGAGCTGTTTTTT. J is TRBJ2-2 and V is TRBV20-1, with D perhaps matching TRBD2 (6 bases). The V and J ends lost 3 bases and 7 bases respectively, with 18 bases between them. Germline loops: CDR1 DFQATT, CDR2 SNEGSKA (reference sequence). The CDR3 loop spans 15 amino acids.

The sample holds a few counts of this clonotype. This chain connects TRBV5-1 to TRBJ1-1; possibly TRBD1 for D (5 bases). V lost 2 bases, J lost 3 bases, and 14 bases lay in between. Germline-derived CDR1 and CDR2 are SGHRS and YFSETQ. The CDR3 is 15 amino acids. The CDR3 region is CASSFRSPGDTEAFF. For the CDR3, the DNA is TGCGCCAGCAGCTTTCGGAGCCCGGGGGACACTGAAGCTTTCTTT.

The rearrangement uses TRBV20-1 and TRBJ1-2; a possible D gene is TRBD1 (6 bases). V was clipped by 8 bases and J by 8 bases, with 18 bases between them. Germline V gene data show CDR1 as DFQATT and CDR2 as SNEGSKA (reference sequence). The CDR3 has 12 amino acids. The CDR3 DNA reads as TGCAGTTTAAAGCGGGGGGCGAAAGGCTACACCTTC. Translation gives CSLKRGAKGYTF.